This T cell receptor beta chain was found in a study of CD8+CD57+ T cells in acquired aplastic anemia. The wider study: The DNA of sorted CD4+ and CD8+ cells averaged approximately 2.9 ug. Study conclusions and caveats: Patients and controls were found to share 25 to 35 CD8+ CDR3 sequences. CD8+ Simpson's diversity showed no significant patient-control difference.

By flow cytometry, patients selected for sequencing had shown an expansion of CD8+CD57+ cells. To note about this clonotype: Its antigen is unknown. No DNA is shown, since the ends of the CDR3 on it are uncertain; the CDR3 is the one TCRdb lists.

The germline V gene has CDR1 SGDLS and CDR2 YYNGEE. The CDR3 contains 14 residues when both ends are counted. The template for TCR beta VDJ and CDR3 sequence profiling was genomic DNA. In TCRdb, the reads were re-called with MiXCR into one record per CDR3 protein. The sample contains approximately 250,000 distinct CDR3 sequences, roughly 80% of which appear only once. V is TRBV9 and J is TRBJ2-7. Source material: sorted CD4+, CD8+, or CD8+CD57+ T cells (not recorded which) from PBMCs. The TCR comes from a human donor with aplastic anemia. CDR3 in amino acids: CASGAAENIQYFDF.